This TCR beta chain was obtained from a study of CD4 T cells in relation to SARS-CoV-2 and coronaviruses. TCRdb's table, derived via immunoSEQ multiplex PCR, lists solely in-frame clones and lacks some. The sample records about 41,000 clones, over 70% being singletons. V trimming: 3 bases; J trimming: 4 bases; junction bases outside the gene matches: 7. Germline V gene sequence: CDR1 SGHRS, CDR2 YFSETQ. The CDR3 extends over 16 amino acids. Comments on this clone: Its antigen is unidentified.

The sample comprised naive CD4+ T cells from PBMCs, cultured in vitro. This sample's subset: naive CD4+ T cells isolated by negative enrichment. The sequence was collected from an adult with COVID-19. V is TRBV5-1 and J is TRBJ2-5, with 12 nucleotides matching TRBD1. CDR3 sequence: CASSWGQGAGGETQYF. DNA of the CDR3: TGCGCCAGCAGCTGGGGACAGGGGGCCGGTGGAGAGACCCAGTACTTC. Using reference TRBV5-1 and TRBJ2-5 for the parts outside the CDR3, the full variable domain is KAGVTQTPRYLIKTRGQQVTLSCSPISGHRSVSWYQQTPGQGLQFLFEYFSETQRNKGNFPGRFSGRQFSNSRSEMNVSTLELGDSALYLCASSWGQGAGGETQYFGPGTRLLVL.